The next 10 T cell receptor beta chains were all read from a single sample in a study of blood T cell repertoires in COVID-19. Only in-frame clones appear in the TCRdb table, and some are missing; sequencing was by immunoSEQ multiplex PCR. The data contain some 460,000 clones, about 85% of them singletons. Sample: PBMCs or T cells enriched from blood (not recorded which). The receptors come from a woman in her late teens or twenties with acute COVID-19.

The chain links TRBV7-2 to TRBJ1-1; 7 bases are shared with TRBD1. Looked up from germline, CDR1 is SGHTA and CDR2 is FQGNSA. With V trimmed by 5 bases and J by 0 bases, 9 bases remained unmatched. The CDR3 length is 16 residues. CDR3 region: CASSPGTATLNTEAFF. The CDR3 DNA sequence: TGTGCCAGCAGCCCTGGGACAGCCACACTGAACACTGAAGCTTTCTTT.

This clone came up a few times. This chain uses TRBV24-1 with TRBJ1-5, with 8 bases fitting TRBD1. The junction had 4 bases not matched to a gene; V was cut back by 9 bases and J by 1 base. The germline V gene has CDR1 KGHDR and CDR2 SFDVKD. The CDR3 is 14 amino acids. The CDR3 loop is CATGHRGSNQPQHF. As DNA, the CDR3 is TGTGCCACCGGCCACAGGGGGAGCAATCAGCCCCAGCATTTT.

This chain joins TRBV30 and TRBJ1-2; D ambiguous. The CDR3 totals 16 residues. Looked up from germline, CDR1 is GTSNPN and CDR2 is SVGIG (reference sequence). Between the trimmed V and J ends, which lost 1 base and 7 bases, there was a span of 22 bases. CDR3 loop: CAWSGTTSGLKGGYTF. The CDR3 coding sequence is TGTGCCTGGAGTGGGACTACCTCTGGACTAAAGGGTGGCTACACCTTC.

This clone showed up just once. The chain joins TRBV28 to TRBJ1-5; 8 bases are shared with TRBD1. Germline V gene sequence: CDR1 MDHEN, CDR2 SYDVKM. The CDR3 is 15 amino acids. Losses at the gene ends were 7 bases for V and 6 bases for J; bases not matched to a gene: 11. The CDR3 region is CASTITGTGFQPQHF. The CDR3 coding sequence is TGTGCCAGCACCATTACCGGGACAGGCTTTCAGCCCCAGCATTTT.

This chain joins TRBV27 and TRBJ1-2; 7 positions match TRBD1. V was pared by 5 bases and J by 6 bases, with 9 bases of the junction left unmatched. From germline, CDR1 is MNHEY and CDR2 SMNVEV (reference sequence). The CDR3 has 14 amino acids. The CDR3 region has the DNA TGTGCCAGCAGTACACGACAGGGCCGGGATGGCTACACCTTC. This codes for CASSTRQGRDGYTF.

V usage is TRBV19 and J usage is TRBJ2-7, with TRBD1 identical over 7 bases. The CDR3 spans 14 residues. Per the germline V gene, CDR1 is LNHDA and CDR2 is SQIVND (reference sequence). Trimming took 3 bases from V and 3 from J; bases not matched to a gene: 5. The CDR3 DNA is TGTGCCAGTAGTATGGGACAGCGATACTACGAGCAGTACTTC. Translation: CASSMGQRYYEQYF.

This chain joins TRBV7-9 and TRBJ1-2; the match to TRBD1 covers 8 bases. The CDR3 sequence is 14 residues long. CDR1 SEHNR and CDR2 FQNEAQ come from the germline V gene (reference sequence). After removal of 5 bases from V and 3 bases from J, the junction contained 5 bases not matched to a gene. CDR3 sequence reads: CASSAGQGYYGYTF. The CDR3 bases are TGTGCCAGCAGCGCCGGACAGGGTTACTATGGCTACACCTTC.

V usage is TRBV19 and J usage is TRBJ1-1; maybe TRBD1 (6 bases). CDR3 length: 16 residues. Trimming left V 5 bases short and J 5 bases short, with 21 bases between. The germline V gene has CDR1 LNHDA and CDR2 SQIVND (reference sequence). CDR3 sequence reads: CASSVALGTTETEAFF. The CDR3 DNA follows: TGTGCCAGTAGTGTAGCCCTCGGGACAACTGAAACTGAAGCTTTCTTT.

The rearrangement links TRBV7-9 to TRBJ1-5, with a weak D call TRBD1 (6 bases). CDR1 is SEHNR, CDR2 FQNEAQ, per germline (reference sequence). This CDR3 is 14 amino acids long. V gave up 5 bases and J gave up 6 bases, with 14 bases separating them. The CDR3 region has the DNA TGTGCCAGCAGCCTCGGACAGCTAGGTCAGCCCCAGCATTTT. Translating it yields CASSLGQLGQPQHF.

The chain couples TRBV19 to TRBJ2-3; TRBD2 might be the D (6 bases). CDR3 length equals 13 residues. The V end was cut by 7 bases, the J end by 1 base, with 9 bases between. The V gene's germline CDR1 is LNHDA and CDR2 SQIVND (reference sequence). As DNA, the CDR3 is TGTGCCAGTAAGTCTAGCGGCACAGATACGCAGTATTTT. Translated, it gives CASKSSGTDTQYF.